This TCR beta chain was recovered during a study of cytomegalovirus exposure and HLA in healthy donors. Study-level findings and limits: Fewer N-insertions (relative to the roughly 660-donor mean) were reportedly seen in an Asian-associated ancestry cluster in a later analysis.

As concerns this clone: Its antigen is unknown.

V was shortened by 4 bases and J by 0 bases, with 8 bases between the two germline ends. Germline CDR1 and CDR2: SEHNR and FQNEAQ (reference sequence). This CDR3 spans 14 amino acids. In the PCR, 60 Vbeta and 13 Jbeta primers were used. Generated by immunoSEQ multiplex PCR, the TCRdb table keeps only in-frame clones and is missing some. The sample has some 170,000 clones; approximately 78% are singletons. Sequences were obtained from PBMCs. The chain uses TRBV7-9 and TRBJ2-3; D gene uncertain. The source is a girl aged 2-10 years in good health and CMV-seropositive. CDR3 residues: CASSYGESTDTQYF. The CDR3 DNA is TGTGCCAGCAGCTATGGAGAAAGCACAGATACGCAGTATTTT.